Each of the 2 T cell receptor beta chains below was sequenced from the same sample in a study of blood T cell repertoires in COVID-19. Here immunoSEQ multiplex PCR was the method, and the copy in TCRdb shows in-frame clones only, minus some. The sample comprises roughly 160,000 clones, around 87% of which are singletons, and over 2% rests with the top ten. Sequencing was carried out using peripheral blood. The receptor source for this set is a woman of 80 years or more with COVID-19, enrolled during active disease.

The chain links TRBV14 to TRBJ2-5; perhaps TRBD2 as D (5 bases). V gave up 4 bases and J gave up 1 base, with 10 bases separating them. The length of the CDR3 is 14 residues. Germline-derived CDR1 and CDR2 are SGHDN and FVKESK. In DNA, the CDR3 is TGTGCCAGCAGCCCGCAGACTACCCAAGAGACCCAGTACTTC. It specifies CASSPQTTQETQYF.

CDR3 sequence reads: CASSRDDRGNTEAFF. For the CDR3, the DNA is TGCGCCAGCAGCCGAGACGACAGGGGCAACACTGAAGCTTTCTTT. J is TRBJ1-1 and V is TRBV5-1; TRBD1 agrees at 8 bases. The germline gives CDR1 SGHRS, CDR2 YFSETQ. This CDR3 spans 15 amino acids. V gave up 4 bases and J gave up 2 bases; unmatched junction bases: 7.